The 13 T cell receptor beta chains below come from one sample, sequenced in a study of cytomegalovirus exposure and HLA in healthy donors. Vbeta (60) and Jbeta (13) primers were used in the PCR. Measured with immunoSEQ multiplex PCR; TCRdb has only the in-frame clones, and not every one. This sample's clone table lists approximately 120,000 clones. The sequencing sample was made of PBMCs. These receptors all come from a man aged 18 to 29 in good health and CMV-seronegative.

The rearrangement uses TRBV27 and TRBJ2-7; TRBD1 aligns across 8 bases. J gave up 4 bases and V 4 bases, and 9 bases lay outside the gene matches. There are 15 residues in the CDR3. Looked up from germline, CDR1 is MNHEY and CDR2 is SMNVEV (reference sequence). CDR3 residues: CASSSTGDLLYEQYF. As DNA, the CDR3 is TGTGCCAGCAGTTCGACAGGGGATCTTCTATACGAGCAGTACTTC.

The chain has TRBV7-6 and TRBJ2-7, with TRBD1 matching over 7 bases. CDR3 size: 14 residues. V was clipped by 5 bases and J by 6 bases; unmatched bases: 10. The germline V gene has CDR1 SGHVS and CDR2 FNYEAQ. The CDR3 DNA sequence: TGTGCCAGCAGCAGAAACGAAGGGACAGCCGAGCAGTACTTC. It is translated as CASSRNEGTAEQYF.

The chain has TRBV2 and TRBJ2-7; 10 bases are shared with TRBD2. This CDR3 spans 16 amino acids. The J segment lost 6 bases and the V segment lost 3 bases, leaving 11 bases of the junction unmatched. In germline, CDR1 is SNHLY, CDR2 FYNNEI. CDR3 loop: CASSDWHLAGVIEQYF. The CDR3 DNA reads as TGTGCCAGCAGTGATTGGCATCTAGCGGGAGTAATCGAGCAGTACTTC.

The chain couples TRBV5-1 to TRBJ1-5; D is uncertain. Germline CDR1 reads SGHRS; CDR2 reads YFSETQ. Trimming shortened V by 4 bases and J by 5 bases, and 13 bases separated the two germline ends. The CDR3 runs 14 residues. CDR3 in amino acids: CASSPGSADQPQHF. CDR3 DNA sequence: TGCGCCAGCAGCCCCGGGAGCGCCGATCAGCCCCAGCATTTT.

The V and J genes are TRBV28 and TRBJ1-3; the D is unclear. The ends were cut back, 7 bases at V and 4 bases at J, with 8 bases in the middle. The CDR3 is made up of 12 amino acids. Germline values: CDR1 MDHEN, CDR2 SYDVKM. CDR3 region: CASNSVGNTIYF. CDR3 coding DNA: TGTGCCAGCAACTCTGTAGGAAACACCATATATTTT. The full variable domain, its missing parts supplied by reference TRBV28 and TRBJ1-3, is DVKVTQSSRYLVKRTGEKVFLECVQDMDHENMFWYRQDPGLGLRLIYFSYDVKMKEKGDIPEGYSVSREKKERFSLILESASTNQTSMYLCASNSVGNTIYFGEGSWLTVV.

Written as DNA, the CDR3 is TGTGCCAGCACTCCGGGCCGCAGGGATTACGGCTACACCTTC. Translated: CASTPGRRDYGYTF. This chain joins TRBV5-4 and TRBJ1-2, with D tentatively TRBD1 (5 bases). The germline CDR1 and CDR2 sequences are SGHNT and YYREEE (reference sequence). Trimming stripped 6 bases from V and 8 bases from J, with 20 bases between. CDR3 length equals 14 residues.

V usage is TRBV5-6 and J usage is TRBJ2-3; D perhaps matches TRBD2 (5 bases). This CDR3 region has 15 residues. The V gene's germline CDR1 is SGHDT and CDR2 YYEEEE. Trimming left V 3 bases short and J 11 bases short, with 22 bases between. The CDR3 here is CASSSLGGAAGKQYF. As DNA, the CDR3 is TGTGCCAGCAGCTCCCTAGGCGGAGCGGCTGGGAAGCAGTATTTT.

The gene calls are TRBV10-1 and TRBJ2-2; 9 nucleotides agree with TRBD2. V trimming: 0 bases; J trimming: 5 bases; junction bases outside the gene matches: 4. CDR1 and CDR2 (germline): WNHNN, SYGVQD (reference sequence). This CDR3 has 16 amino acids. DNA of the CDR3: TGCGCCAGCAGTGAGTCGCGGGGACTAGCAACCGGGGAGCTGTTTTTT. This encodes CASSESRGLATGELFF.

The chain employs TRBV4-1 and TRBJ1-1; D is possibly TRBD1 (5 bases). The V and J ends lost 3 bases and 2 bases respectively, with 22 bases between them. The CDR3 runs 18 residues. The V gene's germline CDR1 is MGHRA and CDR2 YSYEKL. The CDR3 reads CASSQGPPNTGHNTEAFF. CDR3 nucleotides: TGCGCCAGCAGCCAGGGGCCCCCAAACACCGGGCATAACACTGAAGCTTTCTTT.

In DNA form, the CDR3 reads TGTGCCAGCAAGGCACACAGGGGGAACACCGGGGAGCTGTTTTTT. Translating it yields CASKAHRGNTGELFF. The J gene is TRBJ2-2, the V gene TRBV27; TRBD1 matches 7 bases. V lost 7 bases to trimming and J lost 1 base; unmatched junction nucleotides: 6. Germline V CDR1 and CDR2: MNHEY, SMNVEV (reference sequence). The length of the CDR3 is 15 residues.

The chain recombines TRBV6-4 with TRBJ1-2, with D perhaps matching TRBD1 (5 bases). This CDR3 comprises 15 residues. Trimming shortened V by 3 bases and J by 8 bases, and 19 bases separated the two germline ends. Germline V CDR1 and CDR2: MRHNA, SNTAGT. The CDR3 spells CASSEFTRGGGGYTF. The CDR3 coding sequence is TGTGCCAGCAGTGAATTTACACGCGGGGGAGGAGGCTACACCTTC.

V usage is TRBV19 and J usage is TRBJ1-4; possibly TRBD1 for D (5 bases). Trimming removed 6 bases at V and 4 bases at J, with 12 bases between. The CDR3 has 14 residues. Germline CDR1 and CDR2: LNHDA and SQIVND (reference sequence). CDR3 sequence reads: CASRPGWGNEKLFF. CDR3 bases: TGTGCCAGTAGGCCAGGGTGGGGTAATGAAAAACTGTTTTTT.

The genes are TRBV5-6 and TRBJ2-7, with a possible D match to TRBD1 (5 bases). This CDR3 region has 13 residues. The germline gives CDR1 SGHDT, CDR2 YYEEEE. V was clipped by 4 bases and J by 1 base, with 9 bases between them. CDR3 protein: CASSHRQSYEQYF. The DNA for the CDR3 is TGTGCCAGCAGCCATAGACAGTCCTACGAGCAGTACTTC.